Listed here are 18 T cell receptor beta chains from one sample, sequenced in a study of CD8 T cells in Susac syndrome. The RNA input was 0.5 to 1 ug, and it was reverse transcribed with random hexamers. TCRdb analysed the immunoSEQ multiplex PCR reads with MiXCR anew, one entry per CDR3 protein. The data show 150,000 to 200,000 distinct CDR3 sequences, roughly 94% seen once. The sample taken for sequencing was CD4+ T cells from PBMCs. These receptors all stem from a human donor with multiple sclerosis.

The genes are TRBV11-2 and TRBJ1-2; D ambiguous. The CDR3 has 14 amino acids. V was clipped by 0 bases and J by 6 bases, with 11 bases between them. The germline CDR1 and CDR2 sequences are SGHAT and FQNNGV. This chain's CDR3 is CASSLELGSHGYTF. DNA of the CDR3: TGTGCCAGCAGCTTAGAGCTGGGATCGCATGGCTACACCTTC.

The V and J genes are TRBV2 and TRBJ1-4; D is ambiguous. The germline V gene encodes CDR1 SNHLY and CDR2 FYNNEI. V was trimmed by 7 bases and J by 11 bases, leaving 17 bases between them. This CDR3 has 13 amino acids. CDR3 sequence (DNA): TGTGCCAGCATTCCGGACGGGATTGGGAAACTGTTTTTT. Protein product: CASIPDGIGKLFF.

The chain combines TRBV6-1 with TRBJ1-2, with TRBD1 matching 7 bases. The J segment lost 4 bases and the V segment lost 6 bases, leaving 8 bases of the junction unmatched. The germline V gene encodes CDR1 MNHNS and CDR2 SASEGT. This CDR3 region has 14 residues. CDR3 protein: CASSLEQGSYGYTF. DNA for the CDR3: TGTGCCAGCAGCCTTGAACAGGGGAGCTATGGCTACACCTTC.

The genes are TRBV4-1 and TRBJ1-1; D is unclear. The V gene's germline CDR1 is MGHRA and CDR2 YSYEKL. With 0 bases removed from V and 1 base from J, the gap between germline ends came to 6 bases. CDR3 size: 14 residues. The CDR3 DNA reads as TGCGCCAGCAGCCAAGATCAGTGGAACACTGAAGCTTTCTTT. Translation: CASSQDQWNTEAFF.

This chain uses TRBV27 with TRBJ1-1, with D possibly being TRBD1 (5 bases). Germline lookup yields CDR1 MNHEY and CDR2 SMNVEV (reference sequence). This CDR3 spans 14 amino acids. Trimming removed 3 bases from V and 1 base from J, with 9 bases in between. The CDR3 loop reads CASSLKGPNTEAFF. The CDR3 region has the DNA TGTGCCAGCAGTTTGAAGGGACCGAACACTGAAGCTTTCTTT.

The V call is TRBV12-5, the J call TRBJ1-1, with D perhaps TRBD1 (5 bases). The CDR3 is 11 residues long. Germline CDR1 and CDR2: LGHNT and FRNRAP. V was clipped by 3 bases and J by 8 bases, with 7 bases between them. CDR3 DNA sequence: TGTGCTAGTGGTTTTAACAGGGAAGCTTTCTTT. The encoded protein is CASGFNREAFF.

V usage is TRBV7-9 and J usage is TRBJ1-1; a weak D match, TRBD1 (6 bases). CDR3 length: 14 residues. Germline CDR1 reads SEHNR; CDR2 reads FQNEAQ (reference sequence). The V and J ends lost 5 bases and 8 bases respectively, with 18 bases between them. The CDR3 is CASSPRGTKGEAFF. CDR3 coding DNA: TGTGCCAGCAGCCCAAGGGGGACCAAGGGAGAAGCTTTCTTT.

V and J are TRBV18 and TRBJ2-3, with TRBD2 as a possible D gene (5 bases). The germline V gene encodes CDR1 KGHSH and CDR2 LQKENI. The CDR3 spans 15 residues. V was shortened by 3 bases and J by 3 bases, with 13 bases between the two germline ends. CDR3: CASSPGRTVTDTQYF. The CDR3 DNA follows: TGTGCCAGCTCACCGGGCAGGACTGTAACAGATACGCAGTATTTT.

The chain uses TRBV6-6 and TRBJ2-7; D remains unclear. Per the germline V gene, CDR1 is MNHNY and CDR2 is SVGAGI (reference sequence). This CDR3 has 13 amino acids. V dropped 4 bases and J dropped 3 bases, with 10 bases sitting between them. CDR3 loop: CASSSPPGYEQYF. The CDR3 DNA is TGTGCCAGCAGTTCCCCGCCGGGCTACGAGCAGTACTTC.

The V gene is TRBV3-1, the J gene TRBJ1-1; D not certain. Germline CDR1 is LGHDT and CDR2 is YNNKEL (reference sequence). Trimming cost V 4 bases and J 3 bases, with 9 bases left between them. The length of the CDR3 is 13 residues. CDR3 residues: CASSLFEDTEAFF. CDR3 sequence (DNA): TGTGCCAGCAGCCTCTTCGAGGACACTGAAGCTTTCTTT.

V usage is TRBV27 and J usage is TRBJ1-5; D not certain. CDR1 and CDR2 (germline): MNHEY, SMNVEV (reference sequence). V lost 4 bases and J 5 bases, leaving 9 bases between the germline ends. This CDR3 spans 13 amino acids. The DNA for the CDR3 is TGTGCCAGCAGTTCCAGGTGGGATCAGCCCCAGCATTTT. As protein: CASSSRWDQPQHF.

The CDR3, as DNA: TGTGCCAGCTCTTCGGTAGGGGAGACCCAGTACTTC. Its translation is CASSSVGETQYF. The chain links TRBV6-5 to TRBJ2-5; D call uncertain. V was pared by 8 bases and J by 5 bases, with 12 bases between. This CDR3 region has 12 residues. Germline V gene sequence: CDR1 MNHEY, CDR2 SVGAGI.

V and J are TRBV7-8 and TRBJ2-7, with TRBD1 matching 9 bases. Germline V gene sequence: CDR1 SGHVS, CDR2 FQNEAQ. Trimming took 1 base from V and 11 from J; bases not matched to a gene: 9. The CDR3 is made up of 14 amino acids. Written as DNA, the CDR3 is TGTGCCAGCAGCTTAGAGACAGGGGGGTCCCTAAAGTACTTC. Its translation is CASSLETGGSLKYF.

The genes are TRBV6-6 and TRBJ2-3, with 7 bases fitting TRBD2. This CDR3 comprises 15 residues. After removal of 8 bases from V and 8 bases from J, the junction contained 16 bases not matched to a gene. Germline CDR1 MNHNY, CDR2 SVGAGI (reference sequence). The CDR3 reads CASLRGGSVLATQYF. The CDR3 nucleotides read TGTGCCAGCTTGAGGGGCGGGAGCGTACTTGCTACGCAGTATTTT.

The rearrangement links TRBV3-1 to TRBJ2-7, with TRBD1 as a possible D gene (5 bases). V was clipped by 4 bases and J by 4 bases, with 11 bases between them. The germline V gene has CDR1 LGHDT and CDR2 YNNKEL (reference sequence). CDR3 size: 13 residues. The CDR3 sequence: CASSRLGVYEQYF. CDR3 DNA: TGTGCCAGCAGCCGTCTAGGGGTATACGAGCAGTACTTC.

About this clonotype itself: Sequence at one end of the junction differs from germline and may be a read error. This rearrangement joins TRBV14 to TRBJ2-5; no clear D. Per the germline V gene, CDR1 is SGHDN and CDR2 is FVKESK. The CDR3 covers 13 residues. CDR3 residues: CASTSENQETQYF. CDR3 nucleotide sequence: TGTGCCAGCACCTCGGAGAACCAGGAGACCCAGTACTTC.

V is TRBV27 and J is TRBJ2-1, with D uncertain. The CDR3 consists of 12 residues. Trimming pared 5 bases from V and 10 bases from J, leaving 12 bases between. Germline CDR1 and CDR2: MNHEY and SMNVEV (reference sequence). The CDR3 bases are TGTGCCAGCAGTCTCTACCAAGGGGAGCAGTTCTTC. It codes for CASSLYQGEQFF.

CDR3 amino acids: CASSQGLAGVPYEQYF. CDR3 sequence (DNA): TGTGCCAGCAGCCAAGGACTAGCGGGAGTCCCCTACGAGCAGTACTTC. The rearrangement links TRBV3-1 to TRBJ2-7; 12 nucleotides match TRBD2. V lost 1 base, J lost 2 bases, and 3 bases stayed unmatched. The CDR3 totals 16 residues. Germline values: CDR1 LGHDT, CDR2 YNNKEL (reference sequence).